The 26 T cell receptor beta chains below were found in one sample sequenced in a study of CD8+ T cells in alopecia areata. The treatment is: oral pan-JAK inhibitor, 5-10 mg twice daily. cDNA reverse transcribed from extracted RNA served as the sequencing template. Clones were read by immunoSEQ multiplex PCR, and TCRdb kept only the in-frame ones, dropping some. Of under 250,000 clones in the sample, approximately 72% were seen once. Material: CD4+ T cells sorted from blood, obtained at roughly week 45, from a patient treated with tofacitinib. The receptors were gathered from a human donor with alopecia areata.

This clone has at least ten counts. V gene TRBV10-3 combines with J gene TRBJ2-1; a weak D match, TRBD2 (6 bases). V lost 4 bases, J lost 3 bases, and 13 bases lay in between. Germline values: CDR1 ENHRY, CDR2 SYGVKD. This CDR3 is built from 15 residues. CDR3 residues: CAISGGDRNYNEQFF. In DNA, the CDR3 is TGTGCCATCAGTGGGGGGGATAGGAACTACAATGAGCAGTTCTTC.

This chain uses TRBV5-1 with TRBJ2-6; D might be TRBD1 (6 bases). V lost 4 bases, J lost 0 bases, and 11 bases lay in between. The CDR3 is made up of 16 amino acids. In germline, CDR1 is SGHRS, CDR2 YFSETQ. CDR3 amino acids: CASSPGQISGANVLTF. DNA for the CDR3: TGCGCCAGCAGCCCCGGACAGATCTCTGGGGCCAACGTCCTGACTTTC.

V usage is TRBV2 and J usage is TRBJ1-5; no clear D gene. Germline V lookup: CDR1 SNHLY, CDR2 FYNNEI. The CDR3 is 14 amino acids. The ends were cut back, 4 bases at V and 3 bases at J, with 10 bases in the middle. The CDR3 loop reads CASSGDGSNQPQHF. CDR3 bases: TGTGCCAGCAGTGGAGACGGATCCAATCAGCCCCAGCATTTT.

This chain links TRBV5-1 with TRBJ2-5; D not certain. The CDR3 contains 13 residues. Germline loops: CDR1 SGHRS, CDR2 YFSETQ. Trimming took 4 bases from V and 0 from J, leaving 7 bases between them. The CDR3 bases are TGCGCCAGCAGCGGAAACAACCAAGAGACCCAGTACTTC. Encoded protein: CASSGNNQETQYF.

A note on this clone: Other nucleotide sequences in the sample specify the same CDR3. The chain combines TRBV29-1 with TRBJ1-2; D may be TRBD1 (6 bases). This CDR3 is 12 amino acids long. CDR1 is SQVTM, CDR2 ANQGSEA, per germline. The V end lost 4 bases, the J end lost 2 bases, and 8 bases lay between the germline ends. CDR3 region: CSVVGGNYGYTF. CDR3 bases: TGCAGCGTTGTTGGGGGCAACTATGGCTACACCTTC.

CDR3 sequence (DNA): TGCGCCAGCAGCTTGGGATGGAATGGAAACACCATATATTTT. This codes for CASSLGWNGNTIYF. The genes are TRBV5-1 and TRBJ1-3; D gene ambiguous. The CDR3 spans 14 residues. Germline V gene lookup returns CDR1 SGHRS and CDR2 YFSETQ. Trimming removed 0 bases at V and 3 bases at J, with 7 bases between.

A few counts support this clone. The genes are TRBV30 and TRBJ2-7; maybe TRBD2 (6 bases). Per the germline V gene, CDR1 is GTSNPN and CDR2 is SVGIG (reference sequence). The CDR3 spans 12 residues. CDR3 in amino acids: CASGSDSYEQYF. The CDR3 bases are TGTGCTTCCGGGAGCGACTCCTACGAGCAGTACTTC.

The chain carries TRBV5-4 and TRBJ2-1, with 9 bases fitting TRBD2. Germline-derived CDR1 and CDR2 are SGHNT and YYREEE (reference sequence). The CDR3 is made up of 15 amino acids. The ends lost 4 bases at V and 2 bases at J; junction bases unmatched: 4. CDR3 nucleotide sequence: TGTGCCAGCAGCCCGACTAGCGGAACCTACAATGAGCAGTTCTTC. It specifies CASSPTSGTYNEQFF.

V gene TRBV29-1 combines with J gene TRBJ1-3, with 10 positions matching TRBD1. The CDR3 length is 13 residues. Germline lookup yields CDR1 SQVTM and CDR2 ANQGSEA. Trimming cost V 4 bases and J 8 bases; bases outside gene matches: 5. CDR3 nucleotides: TGCAGCGTTGCCGGGACAGGGGTTGACACCATATATTTT. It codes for CSVAGTGVDTIYF.

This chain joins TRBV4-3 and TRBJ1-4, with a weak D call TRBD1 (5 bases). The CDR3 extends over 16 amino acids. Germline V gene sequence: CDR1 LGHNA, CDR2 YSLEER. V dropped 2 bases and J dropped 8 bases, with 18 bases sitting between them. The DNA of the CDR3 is TGCGCCAGCAGCCAATCCGGATCAACCCGGGGGGAAAAACTGTTTTTT. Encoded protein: CASSQSGSTRGEKLFF.

The chain's CDR3 is CASSVVETGSFFEAFF. Here the CDR3 DNA reads TGTGCCAGCAGCGTAGTTGAAACCGGGTCTTTTTTTGAAGCTTTCTTT. The chain has TRBV9 and TRBJ1-1, with unresolved D. The CDR3 loop spans 16 amino acids. The germline gives CDR1 SGDLS, CDR2 YYNGEE. Trimming shortened V by 0 bases and J by 7 bases, and 19 bases separated the two germline ends.

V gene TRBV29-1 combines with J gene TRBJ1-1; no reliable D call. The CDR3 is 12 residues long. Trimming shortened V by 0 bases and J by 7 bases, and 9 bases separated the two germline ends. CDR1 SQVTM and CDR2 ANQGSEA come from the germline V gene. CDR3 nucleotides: TGCAGCGTTGAAGACGGTCTCATTGAAGCTTTCTTT. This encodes CSVEDGLIEAFF.

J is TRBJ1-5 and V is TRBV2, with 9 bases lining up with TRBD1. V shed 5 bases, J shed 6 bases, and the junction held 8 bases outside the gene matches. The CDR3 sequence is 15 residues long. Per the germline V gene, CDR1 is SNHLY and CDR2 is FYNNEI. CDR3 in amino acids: CASSLDRGIRQPQHF. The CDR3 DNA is TGTGCCAGCAGTTTGGACAGGGGAATTCGTCAGCCCCAGCATTTT. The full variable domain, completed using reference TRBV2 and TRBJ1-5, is EPEVTQTPSHQVTQMGQEVILRCVPISNHLYFYWYRQILGQKVEFLVSFYNNEISEKSEIFDDQFSVERPDGSNFTLKIRSTKLEDSAMYFCASSLDRGIRQPQHFGDGTRLSIL.

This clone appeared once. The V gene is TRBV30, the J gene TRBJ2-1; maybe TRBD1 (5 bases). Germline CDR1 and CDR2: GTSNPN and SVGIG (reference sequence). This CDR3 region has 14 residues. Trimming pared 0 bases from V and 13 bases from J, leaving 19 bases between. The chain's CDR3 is CAWSVYDSAKVQFF. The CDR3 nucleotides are TGTGCCTGGAGTGTATACGACAGCGCCAAGGTCCAGTTCTTC. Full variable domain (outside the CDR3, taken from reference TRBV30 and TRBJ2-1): SQTIHQWPATLVQPVGSPLSLECTVEGTSNPNLYWYRQAAGRGLQLLFYSVGIGQISSEVPQNLSASRPQDRQFILSSKKLLLSDSGFYLCAWSVYDSAKVQFFGPGTRLTVL.

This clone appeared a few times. CDR3: CSVIGQGYNEQFF. The CDR3 DNA sequence: TGCAGCGTTATAGGACAGGGGTACAATGAGCAGTTCTTC. The gene calls are TRBV29-1 and TRBJ2-1, with 9 bases aligning to TRBD1. The CDR3 covers 13 residues. The germline V gene has CDR1 SQVTM and CDR2 ANQGSEA. V shed 5 bases, J shed 4 bases, and the junction held 3 bases outside the gene matches.

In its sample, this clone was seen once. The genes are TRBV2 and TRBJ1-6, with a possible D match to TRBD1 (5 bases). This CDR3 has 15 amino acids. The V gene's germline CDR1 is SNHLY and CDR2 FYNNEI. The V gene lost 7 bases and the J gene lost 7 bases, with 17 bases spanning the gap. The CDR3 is CASTERGQGNSPLHF. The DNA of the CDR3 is TGTGCCAGCACCGAACGGGGTCAGGGAAATTCACCCCTCCACTTT.

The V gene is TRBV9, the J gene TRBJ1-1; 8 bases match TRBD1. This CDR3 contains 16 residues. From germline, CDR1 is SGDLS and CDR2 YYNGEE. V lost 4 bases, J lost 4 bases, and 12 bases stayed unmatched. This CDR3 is CASSLGQGGTGTEAFF. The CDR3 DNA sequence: TGTGCCAGCAGCCTCGGACAGGGAGGGACCGGCACTGAAGCTTTCTTT.

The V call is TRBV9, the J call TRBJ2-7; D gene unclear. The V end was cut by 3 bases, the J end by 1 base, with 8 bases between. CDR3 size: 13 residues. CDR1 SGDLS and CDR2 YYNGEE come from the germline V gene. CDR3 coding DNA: TGTGCCAGCAGCGCCAGCGTGTCCTACGAGCAGTACTTC. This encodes CASSASVSYEQYF.

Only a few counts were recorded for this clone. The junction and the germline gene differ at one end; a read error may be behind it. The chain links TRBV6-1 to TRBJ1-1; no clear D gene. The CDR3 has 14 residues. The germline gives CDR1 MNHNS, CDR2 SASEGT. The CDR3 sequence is CAISEEGLLTEAFF. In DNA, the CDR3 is TGTGCCATCAGTGAGGAGGGTTTGTTGACTGAAGCTTTCTTT.

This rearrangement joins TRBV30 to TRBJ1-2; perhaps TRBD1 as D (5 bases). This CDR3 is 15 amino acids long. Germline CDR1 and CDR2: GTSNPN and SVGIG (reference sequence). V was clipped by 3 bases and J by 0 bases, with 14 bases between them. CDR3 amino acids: CAWRFGGLTNYGYTF. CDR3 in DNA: TGTGCCTGGAGGTTTGGGGGGTTAACTAACTATGGCTACACCTTC.

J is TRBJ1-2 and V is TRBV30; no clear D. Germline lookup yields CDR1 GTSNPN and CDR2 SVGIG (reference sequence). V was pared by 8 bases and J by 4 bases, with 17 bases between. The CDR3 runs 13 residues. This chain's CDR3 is CAVTTRKGYGYTF. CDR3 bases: TGTGCCGTGACCACGCGAAAGGGCTATGGCTACACCTTC. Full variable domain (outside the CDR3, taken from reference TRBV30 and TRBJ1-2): SQTIHQWPATLVQPVGSPLSLECTVEGTSNPNLYWYRQAAGRGLQLLFYSVGIGQISSEVPQNLSASRPQDRQFILSSKKLLLSDSGFYLCAVTTRKGYGYTFGSGTRLTVV.

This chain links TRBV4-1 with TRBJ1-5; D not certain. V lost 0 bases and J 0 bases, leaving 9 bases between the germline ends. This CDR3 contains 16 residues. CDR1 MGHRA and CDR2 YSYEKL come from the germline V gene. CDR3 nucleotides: TGCGCCAGCAGCCAAGACCGGCAGTATAGCAATCAGCCCCAGCATTTT. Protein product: CASSQDRQYSNQPQHF.

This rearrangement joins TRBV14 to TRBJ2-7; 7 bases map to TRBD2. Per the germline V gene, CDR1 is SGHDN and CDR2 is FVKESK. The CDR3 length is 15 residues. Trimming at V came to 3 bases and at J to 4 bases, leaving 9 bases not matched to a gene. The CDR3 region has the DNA TGTGCCAGCAGCCATTCACCTAGCGGTGGTTACGAGCAGTACTTC. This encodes CASSHSPSGGYEQYF.

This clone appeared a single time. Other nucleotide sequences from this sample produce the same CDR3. The DNA of the CDR3 is TGCGCCAGCAGCTTGGAGGTCGGTACGAACACTGAAGCTTTCTTT. Protein product: CASSLEVGTNTEAFF. J is TRBJ1-1 and V is TRBV5-1; D gene ambiguous. V was trimmed by 0 bases and J by 1 base, leaving 10 bases between them. This CDR3 is built from 15 residues. Germline CDR1 SGHRS, CDR2 YFSETQ.

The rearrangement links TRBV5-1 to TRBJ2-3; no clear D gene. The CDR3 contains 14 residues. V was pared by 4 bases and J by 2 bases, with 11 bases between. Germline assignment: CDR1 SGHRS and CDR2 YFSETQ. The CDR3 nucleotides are TGCGCCAGCAGCCTCTCCCTCTACACAGATACGCAGTATTTT. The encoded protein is CASSLSLYTDTQYF.

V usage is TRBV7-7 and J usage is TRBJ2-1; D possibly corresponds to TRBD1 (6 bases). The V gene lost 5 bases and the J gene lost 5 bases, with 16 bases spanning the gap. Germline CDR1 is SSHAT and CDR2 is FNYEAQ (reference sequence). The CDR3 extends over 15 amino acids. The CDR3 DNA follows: TGTGCCAGCAGCCCTGGGACACCTTTACACAATGAGCAGTTCTTC. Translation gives CASSPGTPLHNEQFF.